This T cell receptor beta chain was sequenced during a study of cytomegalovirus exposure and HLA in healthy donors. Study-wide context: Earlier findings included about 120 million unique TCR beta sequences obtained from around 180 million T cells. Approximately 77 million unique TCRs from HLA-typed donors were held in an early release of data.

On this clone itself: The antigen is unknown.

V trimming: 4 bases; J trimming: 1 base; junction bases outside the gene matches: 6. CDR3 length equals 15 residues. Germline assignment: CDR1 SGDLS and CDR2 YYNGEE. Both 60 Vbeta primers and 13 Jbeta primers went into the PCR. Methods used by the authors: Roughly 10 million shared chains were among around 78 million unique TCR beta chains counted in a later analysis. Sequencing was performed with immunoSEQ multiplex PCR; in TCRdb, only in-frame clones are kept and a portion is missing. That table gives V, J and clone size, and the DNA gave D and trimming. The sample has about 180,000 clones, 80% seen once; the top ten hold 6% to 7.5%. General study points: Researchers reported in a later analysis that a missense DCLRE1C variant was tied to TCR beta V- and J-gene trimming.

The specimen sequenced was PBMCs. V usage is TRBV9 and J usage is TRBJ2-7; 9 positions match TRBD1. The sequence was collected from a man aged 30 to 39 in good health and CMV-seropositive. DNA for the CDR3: TGTGCCAGCAGCTCGAGGACAGGGGATTCCTACGAGCAGTACTTC. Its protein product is CASSSRTGDSYEQYF.